Below, 2 T cell receptor beta chains from the same sample are listed, as sequenced in a study of T cells after yellow fever vaccination. From the 5' RACE reads, TCRdb called clonotypes with MiXCR, one entry per CDR3 protein. The data hold some 240,000 distinct CDR3 sequences, with around 5.2% observed a single time. The sample in question was CD4+ T cells sorted from PBMCs, obtained on the day of the yellow fever booster vaccination. The receptors derive from a man in his late teens or twenties who received the YFV17D yellow fever vaccine.

The CDR3 coding sequence is TGTGCCAGCAGTTACGGGGGTAGTTCACCCCTCCACTTT. Its protein product is CASSYGGSSPLHF. The chain uses TRBV6-5 and TRBJ1-6; maybe TRBD1 (5 bases). V was trimmed by 2 bases and J by 9 bases, leaving 8 bases between them. The CDR3 is 13 residues long. Germline lookup yields CDR1 MNHEY and CDR2 SVGAGI.

The chain carries TRBV27 and TRBJ1-2, with 9 bases lining up with TRBD1. Germline loops: CDR1 MNHEY, CDR2 SMNVEV (reference sequence). The CDR3 extends over 15 amino acids. V gave up 5 bases and J gave up 7 bases; unmatched junction bases: 11. The DNA for the CDR3 is TGTGCCAGCAGTACCCGGGACAGGGAAGTGAGTGGCTACACCTTC. As protein: CASSTRDREVSGYTF.